This TCR beta chain was profiled in a study of cytomegalovirus exposure and HLA in healthy donors. Overall study results and limits: In vitro assays verified that three CMV-associated chains recognized CMV antigens specifically. Rarity marked most TCR sequences, yet some public TCRs occurred in many donors. The study designated about 180 TCR beta chains cytomegalovirus-associated.

Trimming at V came to 5 bases and at J to 4 bases, leaving 8 bases not matched to a gene. This CDR3 is built from 15 residues. CDR1 is SGHRS and CDR2 is YFSETQ in the germline V gene. Worth noting for this clone: Antigen unknown.

The PCR contained 60 Vbeta and 13 Jbeta primers. In the study's own analysis: Per a later analysis, the number of unique TCR beta chains was some 80 million, of which 9 million to 14 million were shared. Profiled with immunoSEQ multiplex PCR; TCRdb holds only in-frame clones, not every one. V, J and clone size were drawn from that table, and D and trimming were deduced from the DNA. This table holds about 130,000 clones, around 77% found once. The source of this sequence is a male donor in good health and CMV-seropositive. The sample comprised PBMCs. This chain links TRBV5-1 with TRBJ1-3; 8 nucleotides match TRBD1. The CDR3 DNA reads TGCGCCAGCAGTTTCGAGACAGGGGTCGGAAACACCATATATTTT. As protein: CASSFETGVGNTIYF. Full variable domain (missing parts from reference TRBV5-1 and TRBJ1-3): KAGVTQTPRYLIKTRGQQVTLSCSPISGHRSVSWYQQTPGQGLQFLFEYFSETQRNKGNFPGRFSGRQFSNSRSEMNVSTLELGDSALYLCASSFETGVGNTIYFGEGSWLTVV.